A selection of T cell receptor beta chains follows, all from one sample in a study of T cells in Graves' hyperthyroidism and ophthalmopathy. MiXCR, run by TCRdb on the multiplex PCR reads, gives a single entry per CDR3 protein. Of some 360,000 distinct CDR3 sequences listed, roughly 13% were seen once; the top ten hold approximately 11%. The sequenced material came from blood. These receptor sequences come from a woman aged 55-70 years with Graves' hyperthyroidism. Both conserved end residues are part of each CDR3. Fields, in order: clone size, D gene, V gene, J gene, CDR3 DNA, CDR3 protein. A D gene is named only where the DNA matches it firmly. Not all rows give a size; the values are once, few, many and, for expanded clones, a class.

>NA|TRBD2|TRBV5-1|TRBJ2-5
TGCGCCAGCAGCTTGAGCGGGAGGTCTCAAGAGACCCAGTACTTC
CASSLSGRSQETQYF
>NA|TRBD2|TRBV7-3|TRBJ2-1
TGTGCCAGCAGCAACACTAGCGGGAGTCGGTTAAATGAGCAGTTCTTC
CASSNTSGSRLNEQFF
>many|NA|TRBV20-1|TRBJ2-3
TGCAGTGCTAGAGATTTCAACGGCACAGATACGCAGTATTTT
CSARDFNGTDTQYF
>many|NA|TRBV10-3|TRBJ2-3
TGTGCCTCACGGACAGAGAGCACAGATACGCAGTATTTT
CASRTESTDTQYF
>many|NA|TRBV2|TRBJ1-2
TGTGCCAGCAGTGACAACTCAGAGGTCTATGGCTACACCTTC
CASSDNSEVYGYTF
>NA|NA|TRBV19|TRBJ1-5
TGTGCCAGTAGTATAAGGCTCAGGGGTGGCAATCAGCCCCAGCATTTT
CASSIRLRGGNQPQHF
>many|NA|TRBV6-2/TRBV6-3|TRBJ2-5
TGTGCCAGCAGTTCAGACGGGGCATTGGCCCAGTACTTC
CASSSDGALAQYF
>many|NA|TRBV6-2/TRBV6-3|TRBJ2-7
TGTGCCAGCAGTTACTATCTTGGGACACGCTACGAGCAGTACTTC
CASSYYLGTRYEQYF
>NA|TRBD1|TRBV20-1|TRBJ1-2
TGCAGTGCTAGAGACCGGACCGGGACAGGGTACCAAACCAACTATGGCTACACCTTC
CSARDRTGTGYQTNYGYTF
>NA|NA|TRBV30|TRBJ1-3
TGTGCCTGGAGTGTAGGGGCCCGCTCTGGAAACACCATATATTTT
CAWSVGARSGNTIYF
>NA|NA|TRBV24-1|TRBJ2-2
TGTGCCACCAGTGAACGGACCGATGGCGGGGAACTGTTTTTT
CATSERTDGGELFF
>NA|TRBD2|TRBV5-4|TRBJ2-1
TGTGCCAGCAGCTTGTCCGGGACTAGCGGGAGTCAAAACAATGAGCAGTTCTTC
CASSLSGTSGSQNNEQFF
>many|TRBD2|TRBV7-8|TRBJ2-2
TGTGCCAGCAGCTTGCGGACTAGGGTGAACACCGGGGAGCTGTTTTTT
CASSLRTRVNTGELFF
>many|NA|TRBV11-2|TRBJ2-7
TGTGCCAGCAGCTTAGTCGAAGTTGGCGAGCAGTACTTC
CASSLVEVGEQYF
>many|TRBD2|TRBV7-9|TRBJ2-3
TGTGCCCGAGACGACGGGACTAGCGGGCGGGATACGCAGTATTTT
CARDDGTSGRDTQYF
>many|TRBD2|TRBV20-1|TRBJ2-3
TGCAGTGCTAGAGGCCCCGGACTAGCGGGCACAGATACGCAGTATTTT
CSARGPGLAGTDTQYF
>many|TRBD2|TRBV24-1|TRBJ2-3
TGTGCCACCAGTGATCACGCTTGGGAGGGCGCCACAGATACGCAGTATTTT
CATSDHAWEGATDTQYF
>NA|NA|TRBV6-2/TRBV6-3|TRBJ2-7
TGTGCCAGCACCCCCTACCGGGGGGCTACCTACGAGCAGTACTTC
CASTPYRGATYEQYF
>few|NA|TRBV29-1|TRBJ1-2
TGCAGCGCCCCGGGACTCACTAACTATGGCTACACCTTC
CSAPGLTNYGYTF
>many|NA|TRBV10-3|TRBJ2-1
TGTGCCATCAGCCACCCTAGCGTGGGCTACAATGAGCAGTTCTTC
CAISHPSVGYNEQFF
>many|NA|TRBV4-2|TRBJ2-1
TGTGCCAGCAGCCAAGTCACGGGAGAGGATGAGCAGTTCTTC
CASSQVTGEDEQFF
>many|NA|TRBV30|TRBJ1-2
TGTGCCTGGAGTTCGGGCTCAAGAGGCTACACCTTC
CAWSSGSRGYTF
>many|NA|TRBV3-1|TRBJ2-2
TGTGCCAGCAGCGTCACCGGGGAGCTGTTTTTT
CASSVTGELFF
>many|TRBD2|TRBV7-9|TRBJ2-1
TGTGCCAGCAGCCCTCTTCGTGGGTCCGGACTAGCGGGACTCTCCTACAATGAGCAGTTCTTC
CASSPLRGSGLAGLSYNEQFF
>few|NA|TRBV14|TRBJ2-7
TGTGCCAGCAGCCAAGGGGCAGGAGCCCAAGGCGAGCAGTACTTC
CASSQGAGAQGEQYF
>many|TRBD1|TRBV28|TRBJ2-1
TGTGCCAGCAGCTCCCCGGGACAGGGTGAGCAGTTCTTC
CASSSPGQGEQFF
>NA|NA|TRBV12-3/TRBV12-4|TRBJ1-1
TGTGCCAGCAGTCCAGGACGTGTAGCTTTCTTT
CASSPGRVAFF
>many|NA|TRBV20-1|TRBJ2-3
TGCAGTGCTATCTCCGGAGGAGCTAGCACAGATACGCAGTATTTT
CSAISGGASTDTQYF
>NA|TRBD2|TRBV25-1|TRBJ2-2
TGTGCCAGCAGTGGACAAAGCGGGAGGGTCACCGGGGAGCTGTTTTTT
CASSGQSGRVTGELFF
>NA|TRBD2|TRBV24-1|TRBJ2-1
TGTGCCACCAGTGATTTCGGGGAGGGGAAATACAATGAGCAGTTCTTC
CATSDFGEGKYNEQFF
>many|NA|TRBV3-1|TRBJ1-2
TGTGCCAGCAGCCAAGCTCCTCCAGATGGCTACACCTTC
CASSQAPPDGYTF
>many|NA|TRBV5-5|TRBJ2-3
TGTGCCAGCAGCGTACGACAGGAACTCACAGATACGCAGTATTTT
CASSVRQELTDTQYF
>NA|NA|TRBV25-1|TRBJ2-5
TGTGCCAGCAGTGAACAACCGGGACTGGAGACCCAGTACTTC
CASSEQPGLETQYF
>many|TRBD2|TRBV20-1|TRBJ2-3
TGCAGTGCTAGAGTGACAAGCGGGAGGTCCACAGATACGCAGTATTTT
CSARVTSGRSTDTQYF
>many|NA|TRBV7-3|TRBJ2-3
TGTGCCAGCAGCTTAGGGGTCTCTAGTCTTGCAGATACGCAGTATTTT
CASSLGVSSLADTQYF
>few|NA|TRBV12-3/TRBV12-4|TRBJ2-1
TGTGCCAGCAGACAGGGCCAGTCCTACAATGAGCAGTTCTTC
CASRQGQSYNEQFF
>many|NA|TRBV3-1|TRBJ1-1
TGTGCCAGCAGCCATTTCGACAGCCCGAACACTGAAGCTTTCTTT
CASSHFDSPNTEAFF
>NA|NA|TRBV24-1|TRBJ1-5
TGTGCCACCAGTGATCCTGCCGGGGGAGGCGATCAGCCCCAGCATTTT
CATSDPAGGGDQPQHF